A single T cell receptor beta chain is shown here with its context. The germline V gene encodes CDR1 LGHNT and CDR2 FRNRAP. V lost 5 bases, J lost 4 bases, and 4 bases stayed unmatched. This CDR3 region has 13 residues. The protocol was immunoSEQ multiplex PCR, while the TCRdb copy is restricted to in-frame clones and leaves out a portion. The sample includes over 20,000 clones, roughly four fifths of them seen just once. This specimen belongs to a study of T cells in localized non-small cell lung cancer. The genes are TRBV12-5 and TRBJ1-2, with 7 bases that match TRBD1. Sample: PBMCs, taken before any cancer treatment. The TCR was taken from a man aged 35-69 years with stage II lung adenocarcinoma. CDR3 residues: CASGLGTVYGYTF. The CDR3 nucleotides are TGTGCTAGTGGTCTAGGGACAGTCTATGGCTACACCTTC.